Listed below are T cell receptor beta chains from one sample, sequenced in a study of blood T cell repertoires in COVID-19. Profiling relied on immunoSEQ multiplex PCR, and the TCRdb table lists in-frame clones only, not all of them. This table has 140,000 to 150,000 clones, roughly 84% appearing once. The sample comprised peripheral blood. The receptors shown here come from a human donor in a cohort sampled during active COVID-19. Both conserved end residues are part of each CDR3. A D gene is named only where the DNA matches it firmly. Clone size is given for some rows only: seen once, a few or many times, or a class if the clone is expanded.

NA	TRBV6-5	TRBJ1-3	few	TGTGCCAGCAACGACCCACGCAGCGTCGGAAACACCATATATTTT	CASNDPRSVGNTIYF
NA	TRBV7-3	TRBJ1-1	NA	TGTGCCAGCAGCCTTGGGAGTGGCACTGAAGCTTTCTTT	CASSLGSGTEAFF
TRBD1	TRBV5-1	TRBJ1-1	NA	TGCGCCAGCAGCTTGGGCCCCGGGACAGGGAATCTCGGCACTGAAGCTTTCTTT	CASSLGPGTGNLGTEAFF
NA	TRBV14	TRBJ2-1	NA	TGTGCCAGCAGCCCGTGGGGGGGCCGGAATGAGCAGTTCTTC	CASSPWGGRNEQFF
TRBD1	TRBV5-6	TRBJ1-5	once	TGTGCCAGCAGCTGGAGACAGGGCTACAATCAGCCCCAGCATTTT	CASSWRQGYNQPQHF
NA	TRBV11-3	TRBJ2-6	once	TGTGCCAGCAGCTTAGGGCACAGGGCCTTTGGGGCCAACGTCCTGACTTTC	CASSLGHRAFGANVLTF
NA	TRBV6-5	TRBJ1-2	NA	TGTGCCAGCAGCCGCGGGGGGCCTAACTATGGCTACACCTTC	CASSRGGPNYGYTF
NA	TRBV29-1	TRBJ1-1	once	TGCAGCGTTGAAGGGGAGGGCACTGAAGCTTTCTTT	CSVEGEGTEAFF
NA	TRBV7-3	TRBJ2-1	NA	TGTGCCAGCAGCTTAACGGAAAACAGTGAGCAGTTCTTC	CASSLTENSEQFF
NA	TRBV11-2	TRBJ2-3	NA	TGTGCCAGCAGCTTAAATAGCCTAGATACGCAGTATTTT	CASSLNSLDTQYF
TRBD1	TRBV29-1	TRBJ1-1	NA	TGCAGCGTTGAAAAACAGGGGGCGAACACTGAAGCTTTCTTT	CSVEKQGANTEAFF
NA	TRBV4-2	TRBJ2-3	NA	TGTGCCAGCAGCCGGAGGACGCCCAGCACAGATACGCAGTATTTT	CASSRRTPSTDTQYF
NA	TRBV19	TRBJ1-5	NA	TGTGCCAGTAGTATACTGGGGGCAGACTTTAGCAATCAGCCCCAGCATTTT	CASSILGADFSNQPQHF
NA	TRBV11-1	TRBJ2-7	NA	TGTGCCAGCAGCTTATCAAGTTTCGGTGAGCAGTACTTC	CASSLSSFGEQYF
NA	TRBV7-6	TRBJ1-1	NA	TGTGCCAGCAGCTTTGAGGGGGGGACTGAAGCTTTCTTT	CASSFEGGTEAFF
TRBD1	TRBV25-1	TRBJ2-2	NA	TGTGCCAGCAGTGATCCCGGGACAGGGGGCACCGGGGAGCTGTTTTTT	CASSDPGTGGTGELFF
TRBD2	TRBV30	TRBJ2-1	NA	TGTGCCTGGAGCCAACTAGCGGGGAATGGGCAGTTCTTC	CAWSQLAGNGQFF
TRBD1	TRBV28	TRBJ1-6	NA	TGTGCCGGGGGACAGGCCAATAATTCACCCCTCCACTTT	CAGGQANNSPLHF
NA	TRBV5-1	TRBJ2-1	NA	TGCGCCAGCAGCCTAGCGATGAATTCCTACAATGAGCAGTTCTTC	CASSLAMNSYNEQFF
TRBD2	TRBV6-6	TRBJ2-3	NA	TGTGCCAGCAGTGGGACTAGCGGGAGTCCAGATACGCAGTATTTT	CASSGTSGSPDTQYF
NA	TRBV29-1	TRBJ2-5	NA	TGCAGCGTTGAAGACGGGACCCAGTACTTC	CSVEDGTQYF
NA	TRBV28	TRBJ1-5	NA	TGTGCCAGCAGCAGTAAGGGGGGCAATCAGCCCCAGCATTTT	CASSSKGGNQPQHF
NA	TRBV5-6	TRBJ2-7	NA	TGTGCCAGCAGCTTTTCCCCCGGGATCCATTACGAGCAGTACTTC	CASSFSPGIHYEQYF
TRBD2	TRBV2	TRBJ2-3	NA	TGTGCCAGCAGCAGAACCGGACTAGCGGGGGGGCCTGGGACAGATACGCAGTATTTT	CASSRTGLAGGPGTDTQYF
NA	TRBV11-2	TRBJ1-3	NA	TGTGCCAGCAGCTTCATAACAGGATCCTCTGGAAACACCATATATTTT	CASSFITGSSGNTIYF
NA	TRBV9	TRBJ2-5	NA	TGTGCCAGCAGCGCTTTCCAAGAGACCCAGTACTTC	CASSAFQETQYF
NA	TRBV25-1	TRBJ1-5	NA	TGTGCCAGCGCCGACAGTATTAGCAATCAGCCCCAGCATTTT	CASADSISNQPQHF
TRBD2	TRBV5-6	TRBJ2-1	NA	TGTGCCAGCAGCTGGGACTATGGCTCCTACAATGAGCAGTTCTTC	CASSWDYGSYNEQFF
NA	TRBV30	TRBJ2-1	NA	TGTGCCTGGAGTCCCAACCGGGACAATGAGCAGTTCTTC	CAWSPNRDNEQFF
NA	TRBV29-1	TRBJ2-1	NA	TGCAGCGTCTCTGCTAGTCGGAGGAATGAGCAGTTCTTC	CSVSASRRNEQFF
TRBD1	TRBV6-5	TRBJ2-1	NA	TGTGCCAGCAGGGGGACAGGGGGCAATGAGCAGTTCTTC	CASRGTGGNEQFF
TRBD2	TRBV11-2	TRBJ2-1	NA	TGTGCCAGCACCCACCCGGGACTAGCAGTAGGTGAGCAGTTCTTC	CASTHPGLAVGEQFF
TRBD2	TRBV5-4	TRBJ2-2	NA	TGTGCCAGCAGCTTCTTAGATGGCGGGGGGGCCGGGGAGCTGTTTTTT	CASSFLDGGGAGELFF
TRBD2	TRBV7-8	TRBJ2-5	NA	TGTGCCAGCAGCCCGAAACTTAGCGGGAGGGCCGGAGAGACCCAGTACTTC	CASSPKLSGRAGETQYF
NA	TRBV27	TRBJ2-5	NA	TGTGCCCCCTCACGGGCAGGGGTAAAAGAGACCCAGTACTTC	CAPSRAGVKETQYF
NA	TRBV5-6	TRBJ1-3	NA	TGTGCCAGCAGCTTGTGGGGGGGCCGGGACAAGTCTGGAAACACCATATATTTT	CASSLWGGRDKSGNTIYF
TRBD1	TRBV7-9	TRBJ1-5	NA	TGTGCCAGCAGCTCGGACAGGGAGGACCAGCCCCAGCATTTT	CASSSDREDQPQHF
NA	TRBV11-2	TRBJ2-5	NA	TGTGCCAGCAGCTCCACGGGACTCCGCCGGGCCGGGGAGACCCAGTACTTC	CASSSTGLRRAGETQYF
NA	TRBV2	TRBJ1-2	NA	TGTGCCAGCAGTGAAGGGGGCGGCTATGGCTACACCTTC	CASSEGGGYGYTF
NA	TRBV7-9	TRBJ2-7	NA	TGTGCCAGCAACCCGCTCAGTTCTCTCGACGAGCAGTACTTC	CASNPLSSLDEQYF
NA	TRBV28	TRBJ1-5	once	TGTGCCAGCAGTTTATGGGAGGGGACTCAGCCCCAGCATTTT	CASSLWEGTQPQHF
TRBD1	TRBV4-2	TRBJ1-2	NA	TGTGCCAGCAGGAGAAGTGGGGACAGGGACTATGGCTACACCTTC	CASRRSGDRDYGYTF
TRBD1	TRBV6-6	TRBJ1-1	few	TGTGCCAGCACCAAACCGGGACAGGGGGGCTCTGAAGCTTTCTTT	CASTKPGQGGSEAFF
NA	TRBV5-1	TRBJ1-2	NA	TGCGCCAGCAGCCTCAGCTCAGGGGACCGCTATGGCTACACCTTC	CASSLSSGDRYGYTF
NA	TRBV19	TRBJ1-5	NA	TGTGCCAGTAGTGGGGGGGCGGGAGATCAGCCCCAGCATTTT	CASSGGAGDQPQHF
TRBD1	TRBV7-2	TRBJ1-6	NA	TGTGCCAGCAGCCCACAGGGGGCGGATTCACCCCTCCACTTT	CASSPQGADSPLHF
NA	TRBV6-2/TRBV6-3	TRBJ2-1	once	TGTGCCAGCAGTACCCAAACGGGTGAGCAGTTCTTC	CASSTQTGEQFF
NA	TRBV5-1	TRBJ1-2	NA	TGCGCCAGCAGCTTGGGAGGACAGACTAACTATGGCTACACCTTC	CASSLGGQTNYGYTF
NA	TRBV6-1	TRBJ2-7	NA	TGTGCCAGCAGTGAATACAGGCACTACGAGCAGTACTTC	CASSEYRHYEQYF
NA	TRBV3-1/TRBV3-2	TRBJ1-4	NA	TGTGCCAGCAGCCAAGGCAGGGCGCCTAATGAAAAACTGTTTTTT	CASSQGRAPNEKLFF
TRBD1	TRBV19	TRBJ1-2	NA	TGTGCCAGTAAGGAGACAGGGGTTAACTATGGCTACACCTTC	CASKETGVNYGYTF
NA	TRBV7-8	TRBJ2-1	NA	TGTGCCAGCAGCTCCACGCGGTTCCTGAGGAACAATGAGCAGTTCTTC	CASSSTRFLRNNEQFF
NA	TRBV30	TRBJ1-2	NA	TGTGCCTGGAGTCAGGGCAGAAGCGGCTACACCTTC	CAWSQGRSGYTF
NA	TRBV5-1	TRBJ2-5	NA	TGCGCCAGCAGCTACGGACAACAAGAGACCCAGTACTTC	CASSYGQQETQYF